This T cell receptor (beta chain) was obtained from a study of T cell responses to AZD1222 COVID-19 vaccine. In the study overall: Doses given second, at about 4 or about 12 weeks, were pooled.

Findings of the study overall: It should be noted that donors were predominantly white British and more often female, and clonal diversity was possibly underestimated. Reports indicate that nearly half of spike-specific TCRs are directed at unmutated variant regions. Baseline seropositivity occurred in only a handful of AZD1222 recipients.

The CDR3 has 13 residues. Germline CDR1 is LNHDA and CDR2 is SQIVND (reference sequence). V lost 5 bases and J lost 8; bases outside the gene matches: 5. The assay was immunoSEQ multiplex PCR, and TCRdb's table has in-frame clones only and misses some. The data contain 200,000 to 300,000 clones, about 92% of them singletons. A word on this clone: Its specificity is not known.

The V and J genes are TRBV19 and TRBJ1-4; 7 bases are a match to TRBD1. The receptor was derived from an adult in good health. Here the sequenced sample was peripheral blood, taken on day 0 of AZD1222 vaccination. CDR3 sequence reads: CASSWTGGEKLFF. The CDR3 coding sequence is TGTGCCAGTAGTTGGACAGGTGGGGAAAAACTGTTTTTT.